What follows are 10 T cell receptor beta chains derived from one specimen sequenced in a study of cytomegalovirus exposure and HLA in healthy donors. Use of 60 Vbeta and 13 Jbeta primers characterized the PCR. Sequencing used immunoSEQ multiplex PCR; TCRdb keeps in-frame clones, though not all of them. Among roughly 190,000 clones, about four fifths were seen once, and the ten largest hold around 1.7%. The sample consisted of PBMCs. These receptors were obtained from a woman in her late teens or twenties in good health and CMV-seronegative.

The rearrangement uses TRBV5-1 and TRBJ2-5, with 10 nucleotides matching TRBD1. Trimming took 0 bases from V and 7 from J; bases not matched to a gene: 9. Germline CDR1 reads SGHRS; CDR2 reads YFSETQ. The CDR3 consists of 16 residues. Here the CDR3 DNA reads TGCGCCAGCAGCTTGGCCTCGGACAGGGGGAAGGGGACCCAGTACTTC. It translates to CASSLASDRGKGTQYF. Drawing the rest from reference TRBV5-1 and TRBJ2-5, the complete variable domain is KAGVTQTPRYLIKTRGQQVTLSCSPISGHRSVSWYQQTPGQGLQFLFEYFSETQRNKGNFPGRFSGRQFSNSRSEMNVSTLELGDSALYLCASSLASDRGKGTQYFGPGTRLLVL.

This chain uses TRBV9 with TRBJ2-5; 9 bases align to TRBD1. The trim removed 4 bases at V and 5 bases at J, leaving 6 bases unmatched. This CDR3 is 14 amino acids long. Looked up from germline, CDR1 is SGDLS and CDR2 is YYNGEE. The CDR3 DNA follows: TGTGCCAGCAGCCCTAGGACAGGGGCGGAGACCCAGTACTTC. This sequence encodes CASSPRTGAETQYF.

This clone was seen just once. The chain couples TRBV9 to TRBJ1-5; the D is unclear. V lost 3 bases to trimming and J lost 5 bases, with 9 bases between them. The CDR3 spans 13 residues. Germline CDR1 is SGDLS and CDR2 is YYNGEE. In nucleotides, the CDR3 is TGTGCCAGCAGCGGCGACACTTATCAGCCCCAGCATTTT. Translating it yields CASSGDTYQPQHF.

The chain has TRBV5-6 and TRBJ1-2; 9 positions agree with TRBD1. There are 17 residues in the CDR3. J was trimmed by 6 bases and V by 1 base; bases with no gene match: 13. CDR1 is SGHDT, CDR2 YYEEEE, per germline. The CDR3 DNA reads as TGTGCCAGCAGCTTGCCCACAGGAACAGGGGGCGGCGATGGCTACACCTTC. Translated, it gives CASSLPTGTGGGDGYTF. Full variable domain (rest looked up from reference TRBV5-6 and TRBJ1-2): DAGVTQSPTHLIKTRGQQVTLRCSPKSGHDTVSWYQQALGQGPQFIFQYYEEEERQRGNFPDRFSGHQFPNYSSELNVNALLLGDSALYLCASSLPTGTGGGDGYTFGSGTRLTVV.

V and J are TRBV6-6 and TRBJ2-1; 8 positions match TRBD2. Germline loops: CDR1 MNHNY, CDR2 SVGAGI (reference sequence). V shed 8 bases and J 6 bases; nucleotides not matched to a gene: 9. There are 14 residues in the CDR3. The CDR3: CASLPELAVNEQFF. As DNA, the CDR3 is TGTGCCAGCCTACCAGAACTAGCGGTCAATGAGCAGTTCTTC.

The CDR3: CSVEGGSFRRRSYNEQFF. CDR3 coding DNA: TGCAGCGTTGAAGGAGGGTCGTTCAGGCGGCGATCCTACAATGAGCAGTTCTTC. The V gene is TRBV29-1, the J gene TRBJ2-1, with D tentatively TRBD2 (5 bases). CDR3 length equals 18 residues. The germline V gene has CDR1 SQVTM and CDR2 ANQGSEA. Between the trimmed V and J ends, which lost 1 base and 1 base, there was a span of 20 bases.

The chain carries TRBV30 and TRBJ2-3; 8 bases match TRBD2. From germline, CDR1 is GTSNPN and CDR2 SVGIG (reference sequence). V lost 2 bases to trimming and J lost 3 bases; unmatched junction nucleotides: 7. This CDR3 spans 15 amino acids. CDR3 in DNA: TGTGCCTGGAGTCCAGGCGGGAGGCAGACAGATACGCAGTATTTT. This encodes CAWSPGGRQTDTQYF.

The chain couples TRBV10-2 to TRBJ2-7; possibly TRBD1 for D (5 bases). This CDR3 is 13 amino acids long. Trimming pared 6 bases from V and 3 bases from J, leaving 12 bases between. CDR1 is WSHSY and CDR2 is SAAADI in the germline V gene. CDR3 sequence: CASRWTLFYEQYF. The CDR3 nucleotides read TGCGCCAGCAGGTGGACACTCTTCTACGAGCAGTACTTC.

The chain is built from TRBV19 and TRBJ2-5; a weak D match, TRBD2 (5 bases). This CDR3 contains 13 residues. Trimming cost V 2 bases and J 9 bases, with 13 bases left between them. Germline values: CDR1 LNHDA, CDR2 SQIVND (reference sequence). CDR3 amino acids: CASSIRGGQAQYF. As DNA, the CDR3 is TGTGCCAGTAGTATACGAGGCGGGCAGGCCCAGTACTTC.

The chain couples TRBV28 to TRBJ2-2, with 8 bases that match TRBD1. The CDR3 runs to 16 residues. V trimming: 7 bases; J trimming: 3 bases; junction bases outside the gene matches: 10. The germline CDR1 and CDR2 sequences are MDHEN and SYDVKM. CDR3 in DNA: TGTGCCAGCAACGAACCAGGGGGCTCCGACACCGGGGAGCTGTTTTTT. This sequence encodes CASNEPGGSDTGELFF.